The next 11 T cell receptor beta chains were all read from a single sample in a study of OX40 agonist ivuxolimab in advanced cancers. The table came from immunoSEQ multiplex PCR; TCRdb's copy has only in-frame clones and leaves some out. Of some 27,000 clones listed, 80% to 90% are singletons. Sequenced material: CD4+ or CD8+ T cells sorted from blood, taken in a trial of the OX40 agonist ivuxolimab. The receptors come from an adult with an advanced solid tumor such as melanoma, head and neck, liver or kidney cancer.

This chain links TRBV10-2 with TRBJ2-5, with unresolved D. The germline V gene encodes CDR1 WSHSY and CDR2 SAAADI. Trimming shortened V by 6 bases and J by 1 base, and 3 bases separated the two germline ends. CDR3 size: 11 residues. In DNA, the CDR3 is TGCGCCAGCAGGGCCCAAGAGACCCAGTACTTC. It translates to CASRAQETQYF.

The genes are TRBV5-4 and TRBJ1-2; 10 bases align to TRBD1. CDR1 and CDR2 from the germline V gene are SGHNT and YYREEE (reference sequence). This CDR3 has 18 amino acids. J gave up 4 bases and V 4 bases, and 16 bases lay outside the gene matches. CDR3 in DNA: TGTGCCAGCAGCCCTACTAGACAGGGGGCCCCTCGGATCTATGGCTACACCTTC. It translates to CASSPTRQGAPRIYGYTF.

Remarks on this clone: Germline and junction disagree at one end, which may indicate a read error. The chain couples TRBV27 to TRBJ2-1; 8 bases match TRBD1. From germline, CDR1 is MNHEY and CDR2 SMNVEV (reference sequence). CDR3 length: 16 residues. The CDR3 region is CASSLSPGGFYNEQFF. As DNA, the CDR3 is TGTGCCAGCAGTCTATCCCCAGGGGGCTTCTACAATGAGCAGTTCTTC.

This clone was counted between two and nine times. J is TRBJ2-1 and V is TRBV7-9; 7 positions match TRBD1. Germline-derived CDR1 and CDR2 are SEHNR and FQNEAQ (reference sequence). The CDR3 sequence is 12 residues long. V lost 4 bases and J lost 9; bases outside the gene matches: 3. CDR3 protein: CASSSPGGEQFF. For the CDR3, the DNA is TGTGCCAGCAGCTCTCCAGGGGGTGAGCAGTTCTTC. Looking up the rest from reference TRBV7-9 and TRBJ2-1 gives the full variable domain: DTGVSQNPRHKITKRGQNVTFRCDPISEHNRLYWYRQTLGQGPEFLTYFQNEAQLEKSRLLSDRFSAERPKGSFSTLEIQRTEQGDSAMYLCASSSPGGEQFFGPGTRLTVL.

The V call is TRBV7-9, the J call TRBJ2-2; 7 bases fit TRBD1. CDR3 length: 19 amino acids. The V segment lost 4 bases and the J segment 2 bases; nucleotides outside the gene matches: 16. Germline V gives CDR1 SEHNR, CDR2 FQNEAQ (reference sequence). The DNA of the CDR3 is TGTGCCAGCAGCTCTCCCCGACAGGGAATCTACCAAAACACCGGGGAGCTGTTTTTT. It specifies CASSSPRQGIYQNTGELFF. Full variable domain (outside the CDR3, taken from reference TRBV7-9 and TRBJ2-2): DTGVSQNPRHKITKRGQNVTFRCDPISEHNRLYWYRQTLGQGPEFLTYFQNEAQLEKSRLLSDRFSAERPKGSFSTLEIQRTEQGDSAMYLCASSSPRQGIYQNTGELFFGEGSRLTVL.

V is TRBV5-1 and J is TRBJ1-1; D uncertain. CDR1 and CDR2 from the germline V gene are SGHRS and YFSETQ. V lost 4 bases, J lost 0 bases, and 7 bases lay in between. This CDR3 spans 13 amino acids. The CDR3 sequence: CASSPRMNTEAFF. The CDR3 DNA sequence: TGCGCCAGCAGCCCCAGGATGAACACTGAAGCTTTCTTT.

V is TRBV28 and J is TRBJ1-3; D ambiguous. V was cut by 6 bases and J by 2 bases, with 11 bases left in between. Germline V gives CDR1 MDHEN, CDR2 SYDVKM. This CDR3 is built from 14 residues. The CDR3: CASSPGGPGNTIYF. CDR3 in DNA: TGTGCCAGCAGCCCAGGAGGGCCTGGAAACACCATATATTTT. Full variable domain (missing parts from reference TRBV28 and TRBJ1-3): DVKVTQSSRYLVKRTGEKVFLECVQDMDHENMFWYRQDPGLGLRLIYFSYDVKMKEKGDIPEGYSVSREKKERFSLILESASTNQTSMYLCASSPGGPGNTIYFGEGSWLTVV.

The chain employs TRBV19 and TRBJ2-7, with no clear D. The V gene's germline CDR1 is LNHDA and CDR2 SQIVND (reference sequence). The V gene lost 10 bases and the J gene lost 5 bases, with 9 bases spanning the gap. The CDR3 extends over 10 amino acids. Here the CDR3 reads CATLDDEQYF. For the CDR3, the DNA is TGTGCCACCTTAGATGACGAGCAGTACTTC.

V is TRBV6-1 and J is TRBJ2-1; 8 positions match TRBD2. CDR1 is MNHNS, CDR2 SASEGT, per germline. The CDR3 is 16 amino acids. Losses at the gene ends were 4 bases for V and 4 bases for J; bases not matched to a gene: 9. The CDR3 protein is CASSVIRGGGYNEQFF. The CDR3 DNA reads as TGTGCCAGCAGTGTCATTCGGGGGGGCGGATACAATGAGCAGTTCTTC.

This clone was detected a few times. This chain uses TRBV30 with TRBJ1-5; D not certain. The V end lost 5 bases, the J end lost 0 bases, and 11 bases lay between the germline ends. Germline loops: CDR1 GTSNPN, CDR2 SVGIG (reference sequence). There are 14 residues in the CDR3. The CDR3 reads CAWASGYSNQPQHF. The CDR3, as DNA: TGTGCCTGGGCTTCAGGTTATAGCAATCAGCCCCAGCATTTT.

The V gene is TRBV28, the J gene TRBJ1-3; D gene ambiguous. V was clipped by 6 bases and J by 0 bases, with 12 bases between them. Per germline, CDR1 MDHEN and CDR2 SYDVKM. This CDR3 has 15 residues. DNA of the CDR3: TGTGCCAGCAGGTACCGGGATTTCTCTGGAAACACCATATATTTT. Translating it yields CASRYRDFSGNTIYF. The full variable domain, completed using reference TRBV28 and TRBJ1-3, is DVKVTQSSRYLVKRTGEKVFLECVQDMDHENMFWYRQDPGLGLRLIYFSYDVKMKEKGDIPEGYSVSREKKERFSLILESASTNQTSMYLCASRYRDFSGNTIYFGEGSWLTVV.